This entry features one T cell receptor beta chain sequence. This record belongs to a study of blood T cell repertoires in COVID-19. The authors' processing: Amplifying reference gene primers gave estimates of nucleated cell counts. Using immunoSEQ multiplex PCR, the repertoire was profiled, and TCRdb retains in-frame clones only, with some absent. The V and J calls and clone size are taken from that table; D and trimming were inferred from the DNA. This table holds approximately 60,000 clones, more than 75% found once. The source material was peripheral blood. The receptor was derived from a woman of 80 years or more with acute or convalescent COVID-19.

The DNA of the CDR3 is TGTGCCATCAGTGAGTCAACAGGGACCACCTACGAGCAGTACTTC. It translates to CAISESTGTTYEQYF. V gene TRBV10-3 combines with J gene TRBJ2-7; weak D call: TRBD1 (6 bases). The CDR3 length is 15 residues. With 0 bases removed from V and 2 bases from J, the gap between germline ends came to 11 bases. Germline V gives CDR1 ENHRY, CDR2 SYGVKD.